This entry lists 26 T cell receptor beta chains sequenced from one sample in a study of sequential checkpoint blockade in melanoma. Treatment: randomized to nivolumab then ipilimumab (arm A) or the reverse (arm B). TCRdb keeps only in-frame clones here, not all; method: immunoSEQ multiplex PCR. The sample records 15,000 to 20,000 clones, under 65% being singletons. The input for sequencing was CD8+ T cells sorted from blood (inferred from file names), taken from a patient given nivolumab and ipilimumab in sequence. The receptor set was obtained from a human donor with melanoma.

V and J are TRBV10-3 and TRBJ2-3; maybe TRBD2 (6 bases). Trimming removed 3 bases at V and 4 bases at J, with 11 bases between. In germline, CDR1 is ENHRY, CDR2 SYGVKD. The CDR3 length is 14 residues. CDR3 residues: CAISERRDPDTQYF. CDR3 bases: TGTGCCATCAGTGAACGGCGGGACCCAGATACGCAGTATTTT.

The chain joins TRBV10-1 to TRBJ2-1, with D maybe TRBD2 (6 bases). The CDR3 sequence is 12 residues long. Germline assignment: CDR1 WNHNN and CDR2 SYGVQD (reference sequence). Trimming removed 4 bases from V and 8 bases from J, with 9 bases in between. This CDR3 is CASSAGRYEQFF. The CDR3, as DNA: TGCGCCAGCAGTGCCGGGAGATATGAGCAGTTCTTC.

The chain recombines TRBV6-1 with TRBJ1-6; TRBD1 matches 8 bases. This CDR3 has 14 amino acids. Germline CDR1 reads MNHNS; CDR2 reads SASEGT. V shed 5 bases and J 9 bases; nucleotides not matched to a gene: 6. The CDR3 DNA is TGTGCCAGCAGTTTGACAGGGGATCGTTCACCCCTCCACTTT. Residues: CASSLTGDRSPLHF.

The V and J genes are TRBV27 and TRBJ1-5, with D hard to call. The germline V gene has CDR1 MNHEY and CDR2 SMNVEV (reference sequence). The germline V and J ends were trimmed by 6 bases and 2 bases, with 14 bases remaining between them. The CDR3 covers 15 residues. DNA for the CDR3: TGTGCCAGCAGCCTCCGTGGCATGGGCAATCAGCCCCAGCATTTT. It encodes CASSLRGMGNQPQHF.

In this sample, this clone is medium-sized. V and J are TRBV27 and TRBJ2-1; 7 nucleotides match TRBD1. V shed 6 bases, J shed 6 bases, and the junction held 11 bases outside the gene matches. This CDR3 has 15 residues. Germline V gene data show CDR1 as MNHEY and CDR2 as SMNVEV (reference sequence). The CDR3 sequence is CASSDGTVGVNEQFF. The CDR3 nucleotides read TGTGCCAGCAGCGATGGGACAGTGGGAGTCAATGAGCAGTTCTTC.

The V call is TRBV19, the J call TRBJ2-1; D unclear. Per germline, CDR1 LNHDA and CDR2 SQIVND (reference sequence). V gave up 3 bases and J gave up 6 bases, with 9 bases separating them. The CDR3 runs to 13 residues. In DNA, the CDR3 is TGTGCCAGTAGTATTAGTGGCGGCAATGAGCAGTTCTTC. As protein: CASSISGGNEQFF.

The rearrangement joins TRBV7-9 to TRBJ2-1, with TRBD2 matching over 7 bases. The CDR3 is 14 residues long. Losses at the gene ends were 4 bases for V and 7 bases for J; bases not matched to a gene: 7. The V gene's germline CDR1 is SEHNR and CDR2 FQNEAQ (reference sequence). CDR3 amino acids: CASSSPGLRNEQFF. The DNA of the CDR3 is TGTGCCAGCAGCTCCCCGGGACTAAGGAATGAGCAGTTCTTC.

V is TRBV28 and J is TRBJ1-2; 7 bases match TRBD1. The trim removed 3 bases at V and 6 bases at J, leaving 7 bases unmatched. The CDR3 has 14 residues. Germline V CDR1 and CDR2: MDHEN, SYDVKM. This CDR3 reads CASSFIGQGDGYTF. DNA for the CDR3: TGTGCCAGCAGTTTTATTGGGCAGGGGGATGGCTACACCTTC.

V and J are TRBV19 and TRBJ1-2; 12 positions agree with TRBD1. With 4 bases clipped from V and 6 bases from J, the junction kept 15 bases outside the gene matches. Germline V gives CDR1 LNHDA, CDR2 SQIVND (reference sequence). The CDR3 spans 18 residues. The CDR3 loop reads CASSTFTPGTGGVNGYTF. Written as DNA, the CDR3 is TGTGCCAGTAGTACCTTTACTCCCGGGACAGGGGGCGTGAATGGCTACACCTTC.

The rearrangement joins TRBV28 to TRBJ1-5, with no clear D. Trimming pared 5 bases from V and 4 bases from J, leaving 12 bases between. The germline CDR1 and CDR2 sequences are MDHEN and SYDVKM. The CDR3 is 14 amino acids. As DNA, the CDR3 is TGTGCCAGCAGTCAAGGGAGGGCGAATCAGCCCCAGCATTTT. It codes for CASSQGRANQPQHF.

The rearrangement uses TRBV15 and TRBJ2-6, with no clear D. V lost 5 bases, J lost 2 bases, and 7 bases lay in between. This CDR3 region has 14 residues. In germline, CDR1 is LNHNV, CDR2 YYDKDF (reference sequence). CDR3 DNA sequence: TGTGCCACCAGCGCGACAACTGGGGCCAACGTCCTGACTTTC. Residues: CATSATTGANVLTF.

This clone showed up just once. For the CDR3, the DNA is TGTGCCTGGAGTAAACTAGAAGCTTTCTTT. It encodes CAWSKLEAFF. This sequence joins TRBV30 and TRBJ1-1; D ambiguous. V was clipped by 2 bases and J by 8 bases, with 6 bases between them. The germline V gene encodes CDR1 GTSNPN and CDR2 SVGIG (reference sequence). The CDR3 contains 10 residues.

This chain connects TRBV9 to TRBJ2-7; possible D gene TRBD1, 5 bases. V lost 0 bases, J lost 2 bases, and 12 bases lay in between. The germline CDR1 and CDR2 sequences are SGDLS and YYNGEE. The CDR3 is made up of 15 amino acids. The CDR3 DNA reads TGTGCCAGCAGCGTAGCTTCCGCAGGGCCCTACGAGCAGTACTTC. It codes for CASSVASAGPYEQYF.

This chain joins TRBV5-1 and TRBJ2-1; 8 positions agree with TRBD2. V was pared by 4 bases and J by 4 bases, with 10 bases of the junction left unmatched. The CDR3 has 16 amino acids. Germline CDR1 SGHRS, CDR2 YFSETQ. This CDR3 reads CASSPTGGRHYNEQFF. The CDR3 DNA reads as TGCGCCAGCAGCCCGACGGGCGGGAGGCATTACAATGAGCAGTTCTTC. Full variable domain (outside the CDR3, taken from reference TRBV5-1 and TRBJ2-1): KAGVTQTPRYLIKTRGQQVTLSCSPISGHRSVSWYQQTPGQGLQFLFEYFSETQRNKGNFPGRFSGRQFSNSRSEMNVSTLELGDSALYLCASSPTGGRHYNEQFFGPGTRLTVL.

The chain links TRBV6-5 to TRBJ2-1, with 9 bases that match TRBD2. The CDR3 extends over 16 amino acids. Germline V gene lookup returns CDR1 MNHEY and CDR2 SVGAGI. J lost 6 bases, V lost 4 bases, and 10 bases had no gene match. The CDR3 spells CASSSTLAGLSNEQFF. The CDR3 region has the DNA TGTGCCAGCAGTTCCACTCTAGCGGGATTAAGCAATGAGCAGTTCTTC.

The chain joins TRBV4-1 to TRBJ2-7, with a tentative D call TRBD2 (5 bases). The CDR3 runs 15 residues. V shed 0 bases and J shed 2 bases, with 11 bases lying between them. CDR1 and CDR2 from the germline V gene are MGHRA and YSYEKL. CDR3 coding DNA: TGCGCCAGCAGCCAAGATGAGGACTCCCCCTACGAGCAGTACTTC. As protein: CASSQDEDSPYEQYF.

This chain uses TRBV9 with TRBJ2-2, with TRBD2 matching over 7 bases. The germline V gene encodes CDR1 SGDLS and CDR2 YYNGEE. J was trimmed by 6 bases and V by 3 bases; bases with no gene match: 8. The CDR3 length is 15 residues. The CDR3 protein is CASSGLAELPGELFF. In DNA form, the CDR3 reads TGTGCCAGCAGCGGCCTAGCGGAATTACCCGGGGAGCTGTTTTTT.

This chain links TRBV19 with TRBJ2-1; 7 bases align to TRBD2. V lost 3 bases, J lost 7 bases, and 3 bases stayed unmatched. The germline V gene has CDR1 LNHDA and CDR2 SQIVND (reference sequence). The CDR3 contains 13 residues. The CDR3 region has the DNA TGTGCCAGTAGTATGGGACTATCAAATGAGCAGTTCTTC. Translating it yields CASSMGLSNEQFF.

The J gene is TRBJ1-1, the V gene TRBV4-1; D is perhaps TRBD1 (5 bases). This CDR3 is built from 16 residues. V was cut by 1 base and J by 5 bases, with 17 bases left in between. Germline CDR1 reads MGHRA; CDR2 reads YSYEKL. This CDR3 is CASSQGGETVGTEAFF. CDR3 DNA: TGCGCCAGCAGCCAAGGCGGTGAGACAGTAGGGACTGAAGCTTTCTTT.

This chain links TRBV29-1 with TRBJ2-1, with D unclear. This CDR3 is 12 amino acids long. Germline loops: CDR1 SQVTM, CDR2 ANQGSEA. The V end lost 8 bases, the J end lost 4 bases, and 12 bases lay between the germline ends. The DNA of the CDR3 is TGCAGCACCCTACCGGGTTACAATGAGCAGTTCTTC. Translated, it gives CSTLPGYNEQFF.

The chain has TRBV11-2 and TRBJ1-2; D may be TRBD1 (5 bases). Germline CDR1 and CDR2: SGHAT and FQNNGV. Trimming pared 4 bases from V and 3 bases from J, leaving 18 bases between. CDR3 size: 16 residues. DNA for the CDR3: TGTGCCAGCAGCTGGGACGGGGGAGGGCTTTACTATGGCTACACCTTC. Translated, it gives CASSWDGGGLYYGYTF.

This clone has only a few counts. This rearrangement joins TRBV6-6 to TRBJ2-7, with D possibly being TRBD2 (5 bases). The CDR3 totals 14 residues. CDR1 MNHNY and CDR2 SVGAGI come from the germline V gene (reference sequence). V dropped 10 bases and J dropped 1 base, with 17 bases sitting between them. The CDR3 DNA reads TGTGCCATCAGCAGAGGACTGGGTTCCTACGAGCAGTACTTC. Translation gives CAISRGLGSYEQYF.

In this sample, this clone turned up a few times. CDR3 sequence (DNA): TGTGCCAGCAGTTACTCGTCAGGTTGGAACACCATATATTTT. Translating it yields CASSYSSGWNTIYF. The chain is built from TRBV6-5 and TRBJ1-3, with D hard to call. V lost 0 bases to trimming and J lost 7 bases, with 10 bases between them. Germline lookup yields CDR1 MNHEY and CDR2 SVGAGI. The CDR3 spans 14 residues.

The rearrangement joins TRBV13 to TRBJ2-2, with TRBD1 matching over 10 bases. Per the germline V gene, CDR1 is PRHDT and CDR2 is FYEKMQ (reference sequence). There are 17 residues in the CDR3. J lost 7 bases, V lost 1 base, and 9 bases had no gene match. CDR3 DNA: TGTGCCAGCAGCTTAGTTCCCACGACAGGGGGCAACGGGGAGCTGTTTTTT. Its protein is CASSLVPTTGGNGELFF.

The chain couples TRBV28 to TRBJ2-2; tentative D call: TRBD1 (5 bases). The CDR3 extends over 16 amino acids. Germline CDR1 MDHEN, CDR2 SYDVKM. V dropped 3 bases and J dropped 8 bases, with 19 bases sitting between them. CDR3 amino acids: CASSFLERQGWGELFF. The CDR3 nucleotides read TGTGCCAGCAGTTTCTTAGAACGGCAGGGATGGGGGGAGCTGTTTTTT.

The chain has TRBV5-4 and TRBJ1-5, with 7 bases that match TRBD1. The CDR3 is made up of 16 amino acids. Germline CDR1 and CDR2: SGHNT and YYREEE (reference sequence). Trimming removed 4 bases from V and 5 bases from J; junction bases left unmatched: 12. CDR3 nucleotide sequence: TGTGCCAGCAGCCCTCTGACAGGGTCGGGTCATCAGCCCCAGCATTTT. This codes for CASSPLTGSGHQPQHF. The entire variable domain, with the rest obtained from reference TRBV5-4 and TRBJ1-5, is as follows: ETGVTQSPTHLIKTRGQQVTLRCSSQSGHNTVSWYQQALGQGPQFIFQYYREEENGRGNFPPRFSGLQFPNYSSELNVNALELDDSALYLCASSPLTGSGHQPQHFGDGTRLSIL.